This T cell receptor beta chain appears in the sequencing data of a study of cytomegalovirus exposure and HLA in healthy donors. 60 Vbeta and 13 Jbeta primers were used in PCR. Data came from immunoSEQ multiplex PCR; TCRdb stores just in-frame clones and leaves some out. The data show about 130,000 clones, 80% to 90% seen once. The CDR3 extends over 14 amino acids. The germline V gene encodes CDR1 SEHNR and CDR2 FQNEAQ (reference sequence). V lost 1 base and J lost 10, with 16 bases in between. The clonotype comes from a woman under 40 in good health and CMV-seronegative. The genes are TRBV7-9 and TRBJ1-1; tentative D call: TRBD1 (5 bases). The sample was PBMCs. In DNA form, the CDR3 reads TGTGCCAGCAGCTTAGTTACCCAGGGAATTAGAGCTTTCTTT. Its protein product is CASSLVTQGIRAFF.